This T cell receptor (beta chain) is from a study of blood T cell repertoires in COVID-19. Clones were read by immunoSEQ multiplex PCR, and TCRdb kept only the in-frame ones, dropping some. Among some 200,000 clones listed, around nine tenths were seen once. Germline lookup yields CDR1 GTSNPN and CDR2 SVGIG (reference sequence). V lost 5 bases and J lost 2, with 13 bases in between. CDR3 length: 14 amino acids. The sequencing sample was made of peripheral blood. The TCR comes from a man aged 40-55 years with active or convalescent COVID-19. The chain links TRBV30 to TRBJ1-3, with a tentative D call TRBD1 (5 bases). The DNA of the CDR3 is TGTGCCTGGGGGGTTCCGGGGGCTGGAAACACCATATATTTT. Translation gives CAWGVPGAGNTIYF.